One and the same sample provided the 19 T cell receptor beta chains below, sequenced in a study of radiation and T cells in renal cell carcinoma. TCRdb's table, derived via immunoSEQ multiplex PCR, lists solely in-frame clones and lacks some. The table includes 150,000 or so clones, less than 90% detected once. Time point indicated: baseline pretreatment blood. Documented treatment: 15 Gy SBRT to primary tumor, nephrectomy 4 weeks later. The source was blood, collected from a patient whose treatment included radiotherapy and nephrectomy. The receptors shown here come from a woman aged 50 to 60 with renal cell carcinoma.

The chain joins TRBV6-4 to TRBJ2-7; D may be TRBD1 or TRBD2 (5 bases each). The V end lost 3 bases, the J end lost 11 bases, and 14 bases lay between the germline ends. The CDR3 loop spans 12 amino acids. In germline, CDR1 is MRHNA, CDR2 SNTAGT. The CDR3 region has the DNA TGTGCCAGCAGTGAGCTAGGGACCTGGGAGTACTTC. It yields the protein CASSELGTWEYF.

This clone was observed a few times. The rearrangement links TRBV18 to TRBJ2-2; unclear D gene. The germline CDR1 and CDR2 sequences are KGHSH and LQKENI. V lost 6 bases to trimming and J lost 6 bases, with 8 bases between them. There are 12 residues in the CDR3. CDR3: CASSLGAGELFF. The CDR3 DNA reads TGTGCCAGCTCCCTCGGCGCCGGGGAGCTGTTTTTT.

To note about this clone: Germline is not matched at one junction end, which may reflect a read error. V and J are TRBV19 and TRBJ2-5, with 8 positions matching TRBD1. CDR1 and CDR2 (germline): LNHDA, SQIVND (reference sequence). The CDR3 totals 13 residues. The CDR3 bases are TGTGCCACCCTGGACAGGGACCAGGAGACCCAGTACTTC. Residues: CATLDRDQETQYF.

J is TRBJ1-3 and V is TRBV6-5; D is unclear. The V and J ends lost 10 bases and 0 bases respectively, with 13 bases between them. The germline V gene has CDR1 MNHEY and CDR2 SVGAGI. This CDR3 comprises 14 residues. In DNA, the CDR3 is TGTGCCACCCGCTCGGGCAGCTCTGGAAACACCATATATTTT. It specifies CATRSGSSGNTIYF.

The chain couples TRBV19 to TRBJ2-3; tentative D call: TRBD2 (6 bases). Trimming stripped 5 bases from V and 5 bases from J, with 20 bases between. Germline V CDR1 and CDR2: LNHDA, SQIVND (reference sequence). The CDR3 consists of 16 residues. As DNA, the CDR3 is TGTGCCAGTAGTTCGAGCCCCGGGGGTCGGGGAGATACGCAGTATTTT. This gives the protein CASSSSPGGRGDTQYF.

The rearrangement uses TRBV10-3 and TRBJ2-1; TRBD2 is a possible D gene (6 bases). The CDR3 consists of 14 residues. Germline V gene sequence: CDR1 ENHRY, CDR2 SYGVKD. Trimming took 6 bases from V and 7 from J, leaving 16 bases between them. The chain's CDR3 is CAISGVSSANEQFF. Written as DNA, the CDR3 is TGTGCCATCAGCGGGGTCTCTAGCGCTAATGAGCAGTTCTTC.

The chain combines TRBV4-3 with TRBJ2-2; no firm D call. Germline assignment: CDR1 LGHNA and CDR2 YSLEER. The V gene lost 4 bases and the J gene lost 8 bases, with 8 bases spanning the gap. The CDR3 length is 12 residues. DNA of the CDR3: TGCGCCAGCAGCCGGGCGTCGGGGGAGCTGTTTTTT. Translated: CASSRASGELFF.

The rearrangement joins TRBV5-1 to TRBJ1-3, with D unclear. From germline, CDR1 is SGHRS and CDR2 YFSETQ. Trimming took off 5 bases at V and 0 bases at J, with 6 bases between the two ends. The CDR3 runs to 13 residues. This CDR3 reads CASRLPSGNTIYF. In DNA form, the CDR3 reads TGCGCCAGCAGACTACCCTCTGGAAACACCATATATTTT.

This clone was observed once. The chain has TRBV19 and TRBJ2-7; 7 bases map to TRBD1. This CDR3 has 16 amino acids. The junction had 22 bases not matched to a gene; V was cut back by 10 bases and J by 7 bases. Germline loops: CDR1 LNHDA, CDR2 SQIVND (reference sequence). The CDR3 reads CATPGQTFCGLGEQYF. Here the CDR3 DNA reads TGTGCCACCCCGGGACAGACCTTTTGTGGGTTGGGAGAGCAGTACTTC.

The genes are TRBV11-2 and TRBJ2-3; 7 nucleotides agree with TRBD2. From germline, CDR1 is SGHAT and CDR2 FQNNGV. The ends lost 4 bases at V and 3 bases at J; junction bases unmatched: 4. The CDR3 extends over 14 amino acids. The CDR3 reads CASSSHSGTDTQYF. For the CDR3, the DNA is TGTGCCAGCAGCTCTCATAGCGGGACAGATACGCAGTATTTT.

CDR3 nucleotides: TGCGCCAGCAGTGGGGTTAGCGGGAGCCACGAGCAGTACTTC. Protein product: CASSGVSGSHEQYF. The rearrangement uses TRBV10-1 and TRBJ2-7, with TRBD2 identical over 9 bases. From germline, CDR1 is WNHNN and CDR2 SYGVQD (reference sequence). CDR3 length: 14 residues. V trimming: 4 bases; J trimming: 5 bases; junction bases outside the gene matches: 6.

This chain joins TRBV15 and TRBJ1-4; D call uncertain. V lost 6 bases and J 0 bases, leaving 5 bases between the germline ends. Germline CDR1 reads LNHNV; CDR2 reads YYDKDF (reference sequence). The CDR3 sequence is 13 residues long. The CDR3 spells CATRGPTNEKLFF. As DNA, the CDR3 is TGTGCCACCAGGGGCCCAACTAATGAAAAACTGTTTTTT.

This CDR3 reads CASFLAGTRNYF. The DNA for the CDR3 is TGTGCCAGCTTCCTCGCCGGGACACGGAATTACTTC. The genes are TRBV21-1 and TRBJ2-7; TRBD1 is the table's D call, not checked against the DNA. TRBV21-1 has pseudogene status. This CDR3 has 12 amino acids.

This sequence joins TRBV2 and TRBJ1-1; D gene unclear. Looked up from germline, CDR1 is SNHLY and CDR2 is FYNNEI. Trimming shortened V by 4 bases and J by 5 bases, and 11 bases separated the two germline ends. CDR3 length equals 13 residues. The CDR3 sequence: CASSAPSSTEAFF. The DNA of the CDR3 is TGTGCCAGCAGTGCACCTTCGAGTACTGAAGCTTTCTTT.

The chain employs TRBV1 and TRBJ2-3. TRBV1 is a recognized pseudogene. This CDR3 has 11 residues. CDR3 in amino acids: CTDDNTDTQYF. CDR3 sequence (DNA): TGCACCGATGATAACACAGATACGCAGTATTTT.

This rearrangement joins TRBV9 to TRBJ1-2; possible D gene TRBD1, 5 bases. The germline CDR1 and CDR2 sequences are SGDLS and YYNGEE. V was shortened by 3 bases and J by 8 bases, with 20 bases between the two germline ends. The CDR3 length is 15 residues. CDR3 DNA sequence: TGTGCCAGCAGCGCCGGCACAGGTGAGGTAGGAGGCTACACCTTC. Its translation: CASSAGTGEVGGYTF.

Only a few counts were recorded for this clone. The CDR3 loop is CASSLESYEQYF. In DNA form, the CDR3 reads TGTGCCAGCAGCTTAGAGAGCTACGAGCAGTACTTC. The chain joins TRBV7-9 to TRBJ2-7; D gene ambiguous. The CDR3 is 12 amino acids. Germline loops: CDR1 SEHNR, CDR2 FQNEAQ (reference sequence). The V end lost 1 base, the J end lost 3 bases, and 4 bases lay between the germline ends.

The rearrangement joins TRBV5-6 to TRBJ1-2; no firm D call. The CDR3 contains 13 residues. Trimming pared 2 bases from V and 2 bases from J, leaving 7 bases between. Germline CDR1 SGHDT, CDR2 YYEEEE. CDR3 nucleotide sequence: TGTGCCAGCAGCTTCCCGACGAACTATGGCTACACCTTC. It codes for CASSFPTNYGYTF.

The sample holds one count of this clone. The chain links TRBV4-2 to TRBJ1-2; D may be TRBD1 (6 bases). Trimming pared 0 bases from V and 2 bases from J, leaving 10 bases between. This CDR3 is 15 amino acids long. Germline values: CDR1 LGHNA, CDR2 YNFKEQ. DNA of the CDR3: TGTGCCAGCAGCCAAGAGTCCGGGGGCAACTATGGCTACACCTTC. Translation: CASSQESGGNYGYTF.